One sample yielded the 20 T cell receptor beta chains listed below, sequenced in a study of OX40 agonist ivuxolimab in advanced cancers. To prepare the library, the immunoSEQ multiplex PCR assay was applied. Here the immuneACCESS table is served through TCRdb, limited to in-frame sequences with V and J called. Missing clones are a known gap in these copies; in checked studies unresolved V genes cover under half, and the rest lacks a known reason. The sample table lists roughly 20,000 clones, 75% to 85% of them with a count of one. About 30% of the sample comes from the top ten. The sample in question was CD4+ or CD8+ T cells sorted from blood, obtained in a trial of the OX40 agonist ivuxolimab. The receptors shown here come from an adult with an advanced solid tumor such as melanoma, head and neck, liver or kidney cancer.

This clone was detected a few times. The chain couples TRBV5-1 to TRBJ2-7, with a possible D match to TRBD1 (5 bases). The germline V gene has CDR1 SGHRS and CDR2 YFSETQ. Trimming pared 7 bases from V and 0 bases from J, leaving 17 bases between. The CDR3 covers 15 residues. The CDR3: CASHAGTGSSYEQYF. In nucleotides, the CDR3 is TGCGCCAGCCACGCTGGAACAGGATCCTCCTACGAGCAGTACTTC.

This chain links TRBV11-3 with TRBJ2-5; D might be TRBD2 (5 bases). Trimming removed 4 bases from V and 4 bases from J, with 13 bases in between. The CDR3 has 14 residues. The germline V gene encodes CDR1 SGHNT and CDR2 YENEEA. CDR3 in amino acids: CASSSRTDIETQYF. For the CDR3, the DNA is TGTGCCAGCAGCTCACGGACTGATATAGAGACCCAGTACTTC.

A remark on this clone: Within the sample, other DNA sequences also encode this same CDR3. This sequence joins TRBV29-1 and TRBJ2-2; 9 bases line up with TRBD1. This CDR3 contains 14 residues. The germline V gene encodes CDR1 SQVTM and CDR2 ANQGSEA. The CDR3 is CSGMGQGLTGELFF. CDR3 nucleotide sequence: TGCAGTGGGATGGGACAGGGACTCACCGGGGAGCTGTTTTTT.

Only one count was recorded for this clone. This chain links TRBV28 with TRBJ1-1, with a tentative D call TRBD1 (5 bases). The CDR3 has 16 residues. The germline V and J ends were trimmed by 4 bases and 0 bases, with 15 bases remaining between them. Germline CDR1 is MDHEN and CDR2 is SYDVKM. The CDR3 sequence: CASSSPAGLLNTEAFF. CDR3 DNA sequence: TGTGCCAGCAGTTCCCCGGCGGGACTCCTGAACACTGAAGCTTTCTTT.

The chain carries TRBV7-2 and TRBJ2-1; 9 nucleotides align to TRBD2. Germline assignment: CDR1 SGHTA and CDR2 FQGNSA. Trimming removed 4 bases from V and 6 bases from J; junction bases left unmatched: 4. The CDR3 is 14 residues long. CDR3 protein: CASSSAAGGNEQFF. Here the CDR3 DNA reads TGTGCCAGCAGCTCTGCAGCGGGGGGCAATGAGCAGTTCTTC.

This clone was counted between two and nine times. The rearrangement links TRBV12-5 to TRBJ1-1; D not resolved. Per the germline V gene, CDR1 is LGHNT and CDR2 is FRNRAP. The CDR3 covers 14 residues. Trimming pared 3 bases from V and 4 bases from J, leaving 12 bases between. In DNA, the CDR3 is TGTGCTAGTGGTTTCGTCGTGAGTAGCACTGAAGCTTTCTTT. Its translation is CASGFVVSSTEAFF.

The chain employs TRBV4-3 and TRBJ2-7; 8 bases are a match to TRBD1. The CDR3 covers 16 residues. V lost 1 base to trimming and J lost 2 bases; unmatched junction nucleotides: 7. Looked up from germline, CDR1 is LGHNA and CDR2 is YSLEER. The CDR3 here is CASSQVADREAYEQYF. DNA for the CDR3: TGCGCCAGCAGCCAAGTTGCGGACAGGGAAGCCTACGAGCAGTACTTC.

CDR3 nucleotide sequence: TGTGCCAGCAGTTTGGCGGGGAAAGATACGCAGTATTTT. Translating it yields CASSLAGKDTQYF. The chain combines TRBV28 with TRBJ2-3; tentatively, D is TRBD2 (6 bases). Germline assignment: CDR1 MDHEN and CDR2 SYDVKM. This CDR3 region has 13 residues. Trimming cost V 3 bases and J 5 bases, with 9 bases left between them.

Only one count was recorded for this clone. The V call is TRBV19, the J call TRBJ2-2; no definite D call. V was cut by 1 base and J by 1 base, with 4 bases left in between. The CDR3 consists of 14 residues. Germline V gene sequence: CDR1 LNHDA, CDR2 SQIVND (reference sequence). The CDR3 is CASSIGGNTGELFF. Written as DNA, the CDR3 is TGTGCCAGTAGTATAGGAGGGAACACCGGGGAGCTGTTTTTT.

The V call is TRBV27, the J call TRBJ1-2, with 9 bases aligning to TRBD1. Germline V gene data show CDR1 as MNHEY and CDR2 as SMNVEV (reference sequence). The CDR3 loop spans 14 amino acids. Trimming cost V 4 bases and J 8 bases; bases outside gene matches: 8. The CDR3 DNA reads as TGTGCCAGCAGTTGGACAGGGGAAATTAAGGGCTACACCTTC. It translates to CASSWTGEIKGYTF.

The chain carries TRBV10-3 and TRBJ2-2; D is unresolved. Germline-derived CDR1 and CDR2 are ENHRY and SYGVKD. The CDR3 extends over 15 amino acids. Trimming left V 2 bases short and J 3 bases short, with 10 bases between. CDR3 loop: CAISEGRTYTGELFF. CDR3 in DNA: TGTGCCATCAGTGAGGGCAGGACGTACACCGGGGAGCTGTTTTTT.

The genes are TRBV4-1 and TRBJ1-3; 7 bases match TRBD1. J gave up 2 bases and V 4 bases, and 5 bases lay outside the gene matches. The CDR3 is made up of 15 amino acids. Germline CDR1 reads MGHRA; CDR2 reads YSYEKL. CDR3 sequence: CASSPGGNPGNTIYF. CDR3 bases: TGCGCCAGCAGCCCAGGGGGTAATCCTGGAAACACCATATATTTT.

The chain recombines TRBV19 with TRBJ2-3, with D unresolved. The CDR3 totals 13 residues. V was trimmed by 5 bases and J by 4 bases, leaving 10 bases between them. Germline assignment: CDR1 LNHDA and CDR2 SQIVND (reference sequence). CDR3 sequence (DNA): TGTGCCAGTAGTCCCTGGGCGGCAGATACGCAGTATTTT. It yields the protein CASSPWAADTQYF.

J is TRBJ2-1 and V is TRBV6-5; a weak D match, TRBD2 (5 bases). This CDR3 is built from 15 residues. Germline loops: CDR1 MNHEY, CDR2 SVGAGI. The V and J ends lost 4 bases and 5 bases respectively, with 15 bases between them. The DNA of the CDR3 is TGTGCCAGCAGTTGGAGGAGCACTTTTCACAATGAGCAGTTCTTC. Its translation: CASSWRSTFHNEQFF.

The chain combines TRBV19 with TRBJ1-5; tentatively, D is TRBD1 (5 bases). This CDR3 has 15 amino acids. Germline loops: CDR1 LNHDA, CDR2 SQIVND (reference sequence). V lost 3 bases and J lost 7, with 16 bases in between. Here the CDR3 DNA reads TGTGCCAGTAGTATCCGGGCAGGGCCAGGACAGCCCCAGCATTTT. This sequence encodes CASSIRAGPGQPQHF.

About this clone: A junction boundary mismatches the germline segment, possibly from a read error. V is TRBV5-5 and J is TRBJ1-2, with TRBD1 as a possible D gene (5 bases). This CDR3 has 15 amino acids. Germline V CDR1 and CDR2: SGHKS, YYEKEE (reference sequence). This chain's CDR3 is CASSPLQQDDYGYTF. The CDR3 region has the DNA TGCGCCAGCAGCCCACTTCAACAGGACGACTATGGCTACACCTTC.

The V call is TRBV9, the J call TRBJ1-6, with 7 bases that match TRBD1. This CDR3 has 13 amino acids. V dropped 5 bases and J dropped 7; count of bases not matched to a gene: 3. Germline CDR1 and CDR2: SGDLS and YYNGEE. CDR3 in DNA: TGTGCCAGCAGTCCGGGACAGAATTCACCCCTCCACTTT. Amino acid sequence: CASSPGQNSPLHF. The variable domain in full, with the rest retrieved from reference TRBV9 and TRBJ1-6, is DSGVTQTPKHLITATGQRVTLRCSPRSGDLSVYWYQQSLDQGLQFLIQYYNGEERAKGNILERFSAQQFPDLHSELNLSSLELGDSALYFCASSPGQNSPLHFGNGTRLTVT.

About this clone itself: This is likely a read error, given that the CDR3 carries no conserved phenylalanine or tryptophan at its end. The limits of the CDR3 on the DNA are not certain, so only TCRdb's listed CDR3 is given. The chain combines TRBV5-2 with TRBJ1-2. TRBV5-2 is tagged as a pseudogene. The CDR3 is made up of 16 amino acids, end residues included. Here the CDR3 reads CASNSGRSTKDLWLHL.

The chain couples TRBV6-5 to TRBJ1-3; D remains unclear. Germline assignment: CDR1 MNHEY and CDR2 SVGAGI. The CDR3 is 15 residues long. Trimming cost V 5 bases and J 2 bases, with 13 bases left between them. The CDR3 loop is CASSLDFSPGNTIYF. The CDR3 region has the DNA TGTGCCAGCAGTCTCGACTTCAGCCCTGGAAACACCATATATTTT.

This chain links TRBV18 with TRBJ2-3, with D unclear. Germline CDR1 KGHSH, CDR2 LQKENI. Trimming left V 4 bases short and J 4 bases short, with 12 bases between. The CDR3 consists of 14 residues. In DNA, the CDR3 is TGTGCCAGCTCACGGAACTCTCAGGCAGATACGCAGTATTTT. It codes for CASSRNSQADTQYF.